This T cell receptor (beta chain) was captured in a study of blood T cells in healthy people across ages. Primed by a sample-barcoded 5' primer and a J-beta primer mix, a second PCR proceeded for about 6 to 11 cycles. TCRdb independently ran MiXCR on the 5' RACE reads; one entry per CDR3 protein. The sample yields about 800,000 distinct CDR3 sequences, 20% to 25% seen once. This clonotype has more than one count but fewer than ten. The germline V gene has CDR1 SGDLS and CDR2 YYNGEE. The V gene end was trimmed by 2 bases and the J gene end by 2 bases; junction bases not matched to a gene: 5. The CDR3 extends over 15 amino acids. The same sample was also studied in work on T cells of mothers and their children.

The sample taken for sequencing was blood. V usage is TRBV9 and J usage is TRBJ2-3; TRBD1 agrees at 7 bases. This sequence originates from a boy younger than 18 in good health. CDR3 DNA sequence: TGTGCCAGCAGCGTTAGGGACAGTCTCACAGATACGCAGTATTTT. Protein product: CASSVRDSLTDTQYF.